This TCR beta chain was identified during a study of T cells expressing NK-cell markers. Study at large: In the group of eight sequenced donors, seven were HCMV-seropositive and one was seronegative.

CDR3 length: 14 residues. The germline CDR1 and CDR2 sequences are SGHNT and YYREEE (reference sequence). One entry per CDR3 protein, without DNA, is what TCRdb gives after re-calling the 5' RACE reads. The repertoire table contains more than 250,000 distinct CDR3 sequences. Specimen: blood T cells: a sorted CD56 or NKG2C T cell subset, CD4+ or CD8+ T cells, or bulk PBMC T cells (not recorded which). The chain carries TRBV5-4 and TRBJ2-3; TCRdb gives TRBD1 as the D gene, but with no DNA this cannot be confirmed. This TCR was recovered from a man aged 18 to 29 in good health. The CDR3 protein is CASSSQGYADTQYF.